These 30 T cell receptor beta chains were sequenced from one sample in a study of shared clonotypes between healthy human individuals. Generated by immunoSEQ multiplex PCR, the TCRdb table keeps only in-frame clones and is missing some. The sample carries some 2,500,000 clones, 93% recorded once. Sequenced sample: naive CD4+ T cells from PBMCs. Subset here: CD45RA+ positively selected. Receptor source: a man between 18 and 35 years old in good health. Some clones in this sample may be carry-over from other donors' samples.

CDR3 residues: CASSVGLGQGFTEAFF. DNA of the CDR3: TGTGCCAGCAGCGTTGGCCTGGGACAGGGGTTCACTGAAGCTTTCTTT. The chain carries TRBV9 and TRBJ1-1; 10 bases agree with TRBD1. Trimming removed 2 bases from V and 4 bases from J; junction bases left unmatched: 8. CDR3 size: 16 residues. Germline loops: CDR1 SGDLS, CDR2 YYNGEE.

This clone appeared a single time. Other DNA variants within this sample encode the same CDR3. This rearrangement joins TRBV5-4 to TRBJ2-1; 14 bases line up with TRBD2. This CDR3 is 16 amino acids long. Germline-derived CDR1 and CDR2 are SGHNT and YYREEE (reference sequence). Losses at the gene ends were 0 bases for V and 8 bases for J; bases not matched to a gene: 4. Written as DNA, the CDR3 is TGTGCCAGCAGCTTGGAAGGACTAGCGGGAGGTGATGAGCAGTTCTTC. It is translated as CASSLEGLAGGDEQFF. The full variable domain, completed using reference TRBV5-4 and TRBJ2-1, is ETGVTQSPTHLIKTRGQQVTLRCSSQSGHNTVSWYQQALGQGPQFIFQYYREEENGRGNFPPRFSGLQFPNYSSELNVNALELDDSALYLCASSLEGLAGGDEQFFGPGTRLTVL.

The rearrangement links TRBV18 to TRBJ2-7; 8 bases agree with TRBD2. There are 16 residues in the CDR3. J lost 5 bases, V lost 1 base, and 10 bases had no gene match. CDR1 is KGHSH, CDR2 LQKENI, per germline. The CDR3 sequence: CASSPLPSGSINEQYF. CDR3 sequence (DNA): TGTGCCAGCTCACCACTCCCCAGCGGGAGTATCAACGAGCAGTACTTC.

The chain is built from TRBV28 and TRBJ1-5; D might be TRBD1 (6 bases). The CDR3 covers 16 residues. Trimming removed 6 bases from V and 4 bases from J, with 19 bases in between. CDR1 MDHEN and CDR2 SYDVKM come from the germline V gene. CDR3 sequence (DNA): TGTGCCAGCAGCCAGGGGACGGTAGGAGGGAATCAGCCCCAGCATTTT. This translates into CASSQGTVGGNQPQHF.

The V and J genes are TRBV28 and TRBJ2-3; 7 bases are shared with TRBD2. The V segment lost 7 bases and the J segment 6 bases; nucleotides outside the gene matches: 19. Germline CDR1 and CDR2: MDHEN and SYDVKM. The CDR3 is 17 residues long. Written as DNA, the CDR3 is TGTGCCAGCATTCCTTCCCGGGAGGTTTCCACAGAGGATACGCAGTATTTT. Amino acid sequence: CASIPSREVSTEDTQYF.

V is TRBV15 and J is TRBJ2-7; 7 positions match TRBD2. The CDR3 totals 17 residues. The germline CDR1 and CDR2 sequences are LNHNV and YYDKDF (reference sequence). V gave up 0 bases and J gave up 0 bases; unmatched junction bases: 8. CDR3 sequence: CATSRDLGAGDSYEQYF. As DNA, the CDR3 is TGTGCCACCAGCAGAGATCTCGGGGCGGGAGACTCCTACGAGCAGTACTTC.

The rearrangement links TRBV7-2 to TRBJ1-6, with 7 nucleotides matching TRBD1. J lost 7 bases, V lost 1 base, and 4 bases had no gene match. CDR3 length equals 15 residues. The germline V gene encodes CDR1 SGHTA and CDR2 FQGNSA. CDR3 residues: CASSLETGTNSPLHF. Written as DNA, the CDR3 is TGTGCCAGCAGCTTAGAGACAGGGACAAATTCACCCCTCCACTTT.

The V and J genes are TRBV27 and TRBJ2-1, with no clear D. CDR3 size: 17 residues. The V gene's germline CDR1 is MNHEY and CDR2 SMNVEV (reference sequence). The ends were cut back, 0 bases at V and 0 bases at J, with 12 bases in the middle. CDR3 in DNA: TGTGCCAGCAGTTTATCGACCGGCCTAACCTCCTACAATGAGCAGTTCTTC. Translated: CASSLSTGLTSYNEQFF.

The chain links TRBV5-4 to TRBJ2-5; 11 nucleotides agree with TRBD1. With 4 bases clipped from V and 4 bases from J, the junction kept 6 bases outside the gene matches. This CDR3 has 15 residues. CDR1 SGHNT and CDR2 YYREEE come from the germline V gene (reference sequence). The DNA for the CDR3 is TGTGCCAGCAGCGGAGCCGGGACAGGGGGAGAGACCCAGTACTTC. Protein sequence: CASSGAGTGGETQYF.

This clone was observed a handful of times. The V gene is TRBV7-9, the J gene TRBJ1-1; D gene unclear. Trimming cost V 5 bases and J 0 bases, with 7 bases left between them. This CDR3 has 13 amino acids. Germline loops: CDR1 SEHNR, CDR2 FQNEAQ (reference sequence). The CDR3 nucleotides are TGTGCCAGCAGCCACGAGATGAACACTGAAGCTTTCTTT. As protein: CASSHEMNTEAFF.

CDR3 coding DNA: TGTGCCAGCAGCTCGACATACAAGAACACTGAAGCTTTCTTT. Its translation is CASSSTYKNTEAFF. This chain uses TRBV5-8 with TRBJ1-1; D is unresolved. The germline V gene has CDR1 SGHTS and CDR2 YDEGEE. V was clipped by 3 bases and J by 1 base, with 10 bases between them. There are 14 residues in the CDR3.

The rearrangement links TRBV4-1 to TRBJ2-1, with D perhaps matching TRBD1 (7 bases). CDR1 and CDR2 (germline): MGHRA, YSYEKL. V dropped 4 bases and J dropped 14 bases, with 30 bases sitting between them. CDR3 length: 17 residues. Here the CDR3 DNA reads TGCGCCAGCAGCCCGGGGACCCGTGGGACAGCCACGGGGGCTGAGTTCTTC. Residues: CASSPGTRGTATGAEFF.

The rearrangement joins TRBV15 to TRBJ2-1; D is tentatively TRBD1 or TRBD2 (6 bases each). V lost 5 bases, J lost 5 bases, and 19 bases lay in between. CDR1 LNHNV and CDR2 YYDKDF come from the germline V gene (reference sequence). CDR3 length: 16 amino acids. The CDR3 region has the DNA TGTGCCACCAGCGGGGGGCCCGGACGGAACGACAATGAGCAGTTCTTC. Amino acid sequence: CATSGGPGRNDNEQFF. Looking up the rest from reference TRBV15 and TRBJ2-1 gives the full variable domain: DAMVIQNPRYQVTQFGKPVTLSCSQTLNHNVMYWYQQKSSQAPKLLFHYYDKDFNNEADTPDNFQSRRPNTSFCFLDIRSPGLGDTAMYLCATSGGPGRNDNEQFFGPGTRLTVL.

In the case of this clone: Other DNA sequences in the sample encode the same CDR3. The J gene is TRBJ1-5, the V gene TRBV7-2, with D unclear. The CDR3 length is 12 residues. CDR1 SGHTA and CDR2 FQGNSA come from the germline V gene. V lost 3 bases to trimming and J lost 3 bases, with 3 bases between them. Here the CDR3 DNA reads TGTGCCAGCAGCTTCCCCAATCAGCCCCAGCATTTT. It encodes CASSFPNQPQHF.

This chain uses TRBV2 with TRBJ2-7, with D maybe TRBD1 (5 bases). Germline-derived CDR1 and CDR2 are SNHLY and FYNNEI. The CDR3 is made up of 14 amino acids. V was pared by 1 base and J by 9 bases, with 16 bases between. CDR3 nucleotide sequence: TGTGCCAGCAGTGAAGAGCTTGCAGGGTTGGGGCAGTACTTC. Its protein product is CASSEELAGLGQYF.

The CDR3 region is CASSVAQGTASTDTQYF. In nucleotides, the CDR3 is TGTGCCAGCAGCGTAGCTCAGGGGACAGCTAGCACAGATACGCAGTATTTT. The gene calls are TRBV9 and TRBJ2-3; 7 nucleotides line up with TRBD1. The junction had 7 bases not matched to a gene; V was cut back by 0 bases and J by 0 bases. Per the germline V gene, CDR1 is SGDLS and CDR2 is YYNGEE. This CDR3 has 17 amino acids. Supplemented by reference TRBV9 and TRBJ2-3, the full variable domain reads DSGVTQTPKHLITATGQRVTLRCSPRSGDLSVYWYQQSLDQGLQFLIQYYNGEERAKGNILERFSAQQFPDLHSELNLSSLELGDSALYFCASSVAQGTASTDTQYFGPGTRLTVL.

The chain recombines TRBV6-6 with TRBJ2-7, with a weak D call TRBD2 (5 bases). Looked up from germline, CDR1 is MNHNY and CDR2 is SVGAGI (reference sequence). Trimming removed 2 bases at V and 4 bases at J, with 15 bases between. CDR3 length: 15 amino acids. CDR3 in amino acids: CASSYKSTRGYEQYF. CDR3 DNA sequence: TGTGCCAGCAGTTACAAGTCTACCCGGGGATACGAGCAGTACTTC.

The rearrangement uses TRBV19 and TRBJ2-7, with 9 bases fitting TRBD1. Trimming took 6 bases from V and 3 from J; bases not matched to a gene: 6. CDR3 length equals 14 residues. The germline CDR1 and CDR2 sequences are LNHDA and SQIVND (reference sequence). Here the CDR3 reads CASSGQGPYYEQYF. Here the CDR3 DNA reads TGTGCCAGTAGCGGACAGGGGCCGTACTACGAGCAGTACTTC.

The CDR3 spells CAISDGQGANEQYF. Written as DNA, the CDR3 is TGTGCCATCAGTGATGGACAGGGGGCTAACGAGCAGTACTTC. The rearrangement uses TRBV10-3 and TRBJ2-7, with TRBD1 matching over 11 bases. There are 14 residues in the CDR3. In germline, CDR1 is ENHRY, CDR2 SYGVKD. The junction had 3 bases not matched to a gene; V was cut back by 3 bases and J by 5 bases.

The J gene is TRBJ2-7, the V gene TRBV5-8; D tentatively fits TRBD1 or TRBD2 (5 bases each). The germline V gene encodes CDR1 SGHTS and CDR2 YDEGEE. The CDR3 totals 13 residues. The V end lost 1 base, the J end lost 12 bases, and 17 bases lay between the germline ends. CDR3 bases: TGTGCCAGCAGCTTGCGATCCGTCGGGACCAGGTACTTC. Amino acids: CASSLRSVGTRYF.

The chain is built from TRBV28 and TRBJ2-1, with 7 bases identical to TRBD2. CDR1 MDHEN and CDR2 SYDVKM come from the germline V gene. The CDR3 spans 14 residues. V shed 7 bases, J shed 3 bases, and the junction held 6 bases outside the gene matches. CDR3 region: CASIASGGYNEQFF. Here the CDR3 DNA reads TGTGCCAGCATTGCTAGCGGAGGCTACAATGAGCAGTTCTTC.

The J gene is TRBJ2-5, the V gene TRBV25-1, with 8 bases matching TRBD1. Germline CDR1 and CDR2: MGHDK and SYGVNS. V lost 7 bases to trimming and J lost 4 bases; unmatched junction nucleotides: 11. The CDR3 length is 15 residues. CDR3 nucleotides: TGTGCCAGCATCCCGGGCAGGGGGCTCTTAGAGACCCAGTACTTC. Translating it yields CASIPGRGLLETQYF.

The V call is TRBV7-2, the J call TRBJ1-4; the D gene is possibly TRBD1 (6 bases). Trimming took 5 bases from V and 5 from J, leaving 15 bases between them. The germline V gene encodes CDR1 SGHTA and CDR2 FQGNSA. There are 15 residues in the CDR3. The CDR3 nucleotides are TGTGCCAGCAGCACGGGACAAGTAACCAATGAAAAACTGTTTTTT. This codes for CASSTGQVTNEKLFF.

J is TRBJ2-5 and V is TRBV4-1; D call uncertain. The V gene's germline CDR1 is MGHRA and CDR2 YSYEKL. Trimming took off 1 base at V and 2 bases at J, with 17 bases between the two ends. This CDR3 contains 17 residues. The CDR3 loop is CASSQGSPSTLQETQYF. CDR3 nucleotides: TGCGCCAGCAGCCAAGGGAGCCCCTCAACTTTACAAGAGACCCAGTACTTC.

The chain carries TRBV5-1 and TRBJ2-7; 11 bases agree with TRBD2. The CDR3 extends over 18 amino acids. Looked up from germline, CDR1 is SGHRS and CDR2 is YFSETQ. V lost 4 bases to trimming and J lost 3 bases; unmatched junction nucleotides: 15. This CDR3 reads CASSPSPGGGTSGYEQYF. The CDR3 nucleotides read TGCGCCAGCAGCCCGTCCCCGGGTGGTGGGACTAGCGGCTACGAGCAGTACTTC.

This clone has just one count. The V and J genes are TRBV5-1 and TRBJ2-3; 7 nucleotides match TRBD1. The V segment lost 4 bases and the J segment 2 bases; nucleotides outside the gene matches: 7. The CDR3 has 15 amino acids. Germline-derived CDR1 and CDR2 are SGHRS and YFSETQ. The CDR3 DNA is TGCGCCAGCAGCGTTACAGGGGCGTTCACAGATACGCAGTATTTT. Protein: CASSVTGAFTDTQYF.

The CDR3 region has the DNA TGTGCCAGCAGTTCTAGCAAGTCCTACGAGCAGTACTTC. Residues: CASSSSKSYEQYF. The rearrangement uses TRBV6-5 and TRBJ2-7; weak D call: TRBD2 (5 bases). This CDR3 is 13 amino acids long. The V gene lost 4 bases and the J gene lost 1 base, with 8 bases spanning the gap. The germline V gene encodes CDR1 MNHEY and CDR2 SVGAGI.

Here the CDR3 DNA reads TGTGCCAGCAGTCCGGGACCTTCCTATGGCTACACCTTC. The encoded protein is CASSPGPSYGYTF. This rearrangement joins TRBV28 to TRBJ1-2; TRBD1 might be the D (5 bases). Trimming cost V 5 bases and J 4 bases, with 11 bases left between them. CDR1 is MDHEN, CDR2 SYDVKM, per germline. CDR3 length: 13 residues.

About this clone itself: This CDR3 is also generated by other DNA sequences in the sample. The rearrangement links TRBV11-3 to TRBJ2-3, with D unclear. Deletions cut 0 bases from V and 0 bases from J, with 4 bases between. Germline CDR1 SGHNT, CDR2 YENEEA. There are 14 residues in the CDR3. Here the CDR3 reads CASSLDPSTDTQYF. DNA for the CDR3: TGTGCCAGCAGCTTAGACCCGAGCACAGATACGCAGTATTTT.

Details on this clone: The sample contains more than one DNA sequence encoding this CDR3. The gene calls are TRBV7-3 and TRBJ2-7, with 7 bases identical to TRBD2. V was clipped by 3 bases and J by 2 bases; unmatched bases: 4. This CDR3 comprises 14 residues. From germline, CDR1 is SGHTA and CDR2 FQGTGA. The CDR3: CASSLGAGPYEQYF. The CDR3 nucleotides are TGTGCCAGCAGCTTGGGAGCGGGACCCTACGAGCAGTACTTC.